What follows are 13 T cell receptor beta chains derived from one specimen sequenced in a study of post-analysis software for immune sequencing data. Whole-study findings and limits: The study found TRBV5-6, TRBV5-1 and TRBV20-1 among about five TRBV segments more frequent in patients than controls.

Presence of unique molecular identifiers characterized the TCR beta cDNA libraries. TCRdb fed the PCR reads into MiXCR, producing one record per CDR3 protein. The profile shows fewer than 600,000 distinct CDR3 sequences, nearly 45% of them singletons. Which antigens these TCRs recognize remains unknown. The specimen sequenced was blood. The receptors derive from a girl aged 5 to 17 with multiple sclerosis.

The V gene is TRBV7-3, the J gene TRBJ2-7, with a possible D match to TRBD1 (7 bases). The length of the CDR3 is 13 residues. V lost 5 bases and J 7 bases, leaving 15 bases between the germline ends. CDR1 and CDR2 from the germline V gene are SGHTA and FQGTGA. The DNA for the CDR3 is TGTGCCAGCAGCCCCAACAGGGGAGGAGAGCAGTACTTC. Encoded protein: CASSPNRGGEQYF. The full variable domain, rest sourced from reference TRBV7-3 and TRBJ2-7, is GAGVSQTPSNKVTEKGKYVELRCDPISGHTALYWYRQSLGQGPEFLIYFQGTGAADDSGLPNDRFFAVRPEGSVSTLKIQRTERGDSAVYLCASSPNRGGEQYFGPGTRLTVT.

The chain uses TRBV4-3 and TRBJ2-1, with a weak D call TRBD2 (6 bases). CDR3 size: 17 residues. The V end lost 0 bases, the J end lost 0 bases, and 12 bases lay between the germline ends. Germline CDR1 and CDR2: LGHNA and YSLEER. The CDR3 region is CASSQDGRGSSYNEQFF. CDR3 DNA sequence: TGCGCCAGCAGCCAAGATGGACGGGGGAGCTCCTACAATGAGCAGTTCTTC.

The chain is built from TRBV6-6 and TRBJ2-5; TRBD1 is a possible D gene (6 bases). Germline assignment: CDR1 MNHNY and CDR2 SVGAGI (reference sequence). Between the trimmed V and J ends, which lost 0 bases and 0 bases, there was a span of 8 bases. The CDR3 runs 15 residues. CDR3: CASSYSRTDQETQYF. The DNA of the CDR3 is TGTGCCAGCAGTTACTCGAGGACAGACCAAGAGACCCAGTACTTC.

The J gene is TRBJ2-7, the V gene TRBV7-9; D may match TRBD1 or TRBD2 (6 bases each). The V gene's germline CDR1 is SEHNR and CDR2 FQNEAQ (reference sequence). V lost 1 base to trimming and J lost 0 bases, with 16 bases between them. CDR3 length: 17 residues. DNA of the CDR3: TGTGCCAGCAGCTTAGGAGGGGGGCAGACGTTCTCCTACGAGCAGTACTTC. Its protein is CASSLGGGQTFSYEQYF.

The chain is built from TRBV10-3 and TRBJ2-1; 8 bases match TRBD2. CDR1 and CDR2 from the germline V gene are ENHRY and SYGVKD. After removal of 4 bases from V and 3 bases from J, the junction contained 8 bases not matched to a gene. The CDR3 spans 16 residues. The CDR3 DNA follows: TGTGCCATCAGTGGGGAGACTAGCGCGAACTACAATGAGCAGTTCTTC. It encodes CAISGETSANYNEQFF.

In regard to this clonotype: At one end the junction does not follow the germline gene, possibly because of a read error. The CDR3 protein is CASSLGPEGLYSEQFF. CDR3 coding DNA: TGTGCCAGCAGCTTAGGACCCGAAGGGTTGTACAGTGAGCAGTTCTTC. This chain uses TRBV11-2 with TRBJ2-1, with unresolved D. Germline V gene sequence: CDR1 SGHAT, CDR2 FQNNGV. The CDR3 runs to 16 residues.

V is TRBV28 and J is TRBJ1-2; possible D gene TRBD1, 5 bases. CDR3 length: 11 residues. Germline CDR1 MDHEN, CDR2 SYDVKM. V was clipped by 10 bases and J by 5 bases, with 11 bases between them. The CDR3 coding sequence is TGTGCCACTCGTCAGGGTTATGGCTACACCTTC. This translates into CATRQGYGYTF.

This clonotype was observed a few times. V usage is TRBV5-1 and J usage is TRBJ2-7; D call uncertain. Per germline, CDR1 SGHRS and CDR2 YFSETQ. The CDR3 spans 14 residues. Trimming took 4 bases from V and 1 from J, leaving 12 bases between them. The CDR3 region has the DNA TGCGCCAGCAGCCCGAGCAGCCAATCCTACGAGCAGTACTTC. Encoded protein: CASSPSSQSYEQYF.

The chain uses TRBV3-1 and TRBJ2-7; no clear D gene. Germline lookup yields CDR1 LGHDT and CDR2 YNNKEL (reference sequence). Trimming left V 4 bases short and J 4 bases short, with 11 bases between. The length of the CDR3 is 13 residues. In DNA form, the CDR3 reads TGTGCCAGCAGCCTAAGAACAGTTTACGAGCAGTACTTC. As protein: CASSLRTVYEQYF.

In DNA form, the CDR3 reads TGCAGCCCAAAGGGGGGGCTAGCCAAAAACATTCAGTACTTC. Translated, it gives CSPKGGLAKNIQYF. The chain recombines TRBV20-1 with TRBJ2-4, with a weak D call TRBD2 (7 bases). From germline, CDR1 is DFQATT and CDR2 SNEGSKA (reference sequence). The CDR3 length is 14 residues.

CDR3 sequence: CASSQGGTGAQPQHF. The CDR3 region has the DNA TGTGCCAGCAGCCAAGGCGGGACAGGTGCTCAGCCCCAGCATTTT. The rearrangement uses TRBV3-1 and TRBJ1-5; 8 nucleotides match TRBD1. The CDR3 consists of 15 residues. Germline-derived CDR1 and CDR2 are LGHDT and YNNKEL (reference sequence). V gave up 1 base and J gave up 6 bases; unmatched junction bases: 5.

The table lists this clonotype with a few counts. This rearrangement joins TRBV7-9 to TRBJ2-3, with no clear D. The CDR3 contains 12 residues. Trimming took off 2 bases at V and 6 bases at J, with 6 bases between the two ends. Germline CDR1 SEHNR, CDR2 FQNEAQ (reference sequence). The CDR3 bases are TGTGCCAGCAGCTTAAAACCCGATACGCAGTATTTT. Translation gives CASSLKPDTQYF.

The chain couples TRBV29-1 to TRBJ1-2, with D hard to call. Germline assignment: CDR1 SQVTM and CDR2 ANQGSEA. V lost 4 bases and J lost 8, with 14 bases in between. This CDR3 has 12 amino acids. The CDR3 sequence: CSVVGNEGGYTF. In DNA form, the CDR3 reads TGCAGCGTTGTGGGAAATGAGGGCGGCTACACCTTC.